This T cell receptor beta chain was recorded in a study of early T cells in non-severe SARS-CoV-2 infection. Study-wide context: The chains were unpaired, and the sequenced material was bulk RNA from unsorted whole blood.

Regarding the study as a whole: The matching step, a VDJdb search, favored anti-spike CD8 responses and missed private and CD4 specificities.

Unique molecular identifier tags were affixed to discrete cDNA molecules. TCRdb analysed the 5' RACE reads with MiXCR anew, one entry per CDR3 protein. The sample has tens of thousands of distinct CDR3 sequences, 11% to 15% seen once; the top ten hold around 5.8%. This clonotype was counted at least ten times. The target antigen is unknown. The V and J ends lost 4 bases and 6 bases respectively, with 18 bases between them. In germline, CDR1 is SGHAT, CDR2 FQNNGV. This CDR3 has 16 residues. Source material: whole blood. The chain recombines TRBV11-2 with TRBJ2-2; no firm D call. This clonotype was obtained from an adult who was a healthcare worker with PCR-confirmed SARS-CoV-2 infection or an uninfected control (not recorded which). CDR3 sequence: CASSSLLSGRAGELFF. For the CDR3, the DNA is TGTGCCAGCAGCTCTTTGTTGTCAGGTCGGGCCGGGGAGCTGTTTTTT. The variable domain in full, completed from reference TRBV11-2 and TRBJ2-2, reads EAGVAQSPRYKIIEKRQSVAFWCNPISGHATLYWYQQILGQGPKLLIQFQNNGVVDDSQLPKDRFSAERLKGVDSTLKIQPAKLEDSAVYLCASSSLLSGRAGELFFGEGSRLTVL.